This T cell receptor (beta chain) was sequenced in a study of T cells in Graves' hyperthyroidism and ophthalmopathy. Those patients with uncontrolled infection, other autoimmune disease, pregnancy or lactation were excluded. The study based diagnoses on clinical symptoms, serum thyroxine and TRAb, thyroid ultrasound and orbital computed tomography. This clonotype occurred once. Its antigen is unidentified. It may be a read error: a sequence one base away is much more abundant. This CDR3 comprises 15 residues. The germline V gene encodes CDR1 SEHNR and CDR2 FQNEAQ (reference sequence). Study findings and constraints: Ophthalmopathy was identified by the model a median 6.5 months ahead of onset. Blood samples included most of the expanded thyroid clonotypes exceeding 0.001.

RNA transcripts provided the source from which TCR beta CDR3 regions were amplified. Using the HTBI primer set, a first-round RT-PCR was run on the TCR CDR3. TCRdb used MiXCR to reprocess the multiplex PCR reads, holding one entry per CDR3 protein. The repertoire consists of over 650,000 distinct CDR3 sequences, with 45% occurring once and the leading ten covering approximately 7.2%. The sample comprised peripheral blood or thyroid tissue (not recorded which). This rearrangement joins TRBV7-9 to TRBJ2-7; D tentatively reads TRBD1 or TRBD2 (7 bases each). This TCR came from an adult man with Graves' disease, either hyperthyroidism or ophthalmopathy (not recorded which). CDR3 nucleotide sequence: TGTGCCAGCAGCTTTCCGGCGACAGGGAGGGAGACCCAGCACTTC. It yields the protein CASSFPATGRETQHF.